A single sample is the source of the 11 T cell receptor beta chains below, sequenced in a study of OX40 agonist ivuxolimab in advanced cancers. Using immunoSEQ multiplex PCR, the repertoire was profiled, and TCRdb retains in-frame clones only, with some absent. This table has some 70,000 clones, over 80% appearing once. Sequenced material: CD4+ or CD8+ T cells sorted from blood, taken in a trial of the OX40 agonist ivuxolimab. These receptors all come from an adult with an advanced solid tumor such as melanoma, head and neck, liver or kidney cancer.

The chain links TRBV5-6 to TRBJ2-3; D remains ambiguous. The CDR3 is 15 amino acids. V was trimmed by 2 bases and J by 0 bases, leaving 10 bases between them. Germline V CDR1 and CDR2: SGHDT, YYEEEE. CDR3 nucleotide sequence: TGTGCCAGCAGCTTCCGACGGAGTAGCACAGATACGCAGTATTTT. Translation: CASSFRRSSTDTQYF.

This clone was found once. The genes are TRBV10-2 and TRBJ2-7; possible D gene TRBD1, 6 bases. Germline loops: CDR1 WSHSY, CDR2 SAAADI. The length of the CDR3 is 15 residues. V lost 0 bases to trimming and J lost 4 bases, with 13 bases between them. This chain's CDR3 is CASSESSGQSYEQYF. The CDR3 coding sequence is TGCGCCAGCAGTGAGTCATCGGGACAATCTTACGAGCAGTACTTC.

V gene TRBV15 combines with J gene TRBJ2-1, with D tentatively TRBD1 (5 bases). V was pared by 5 bases and J by 8 bases, with 16 bases between. CDR1 LNHNV and CDR2 YYDKDF come from the germline V gene (reference sequence). This CDR3 has 14 amino acids. The CDR3 DNA is TGTGCCACCAGCCCCCCAGGGCGAGCTTATGAGCAGTTCTTC. Translating gives CATSPPGRAYEQFF.

The gene calls are TRBV21-1 and TRBJ2-1; TRBD2, as called in the table, went unchecked against the DNA. TRBV21-1 is flagged as a pseudogene. The CDR3 length is 18 residues. Here the CDR3 reads CASSKAHSGRTSYNEQFF. CDR3 nucleotides: TGTGCCAGCAGCAAAGCGCATAGCGGGAGGACCTCCTACAATGAGCAGTTCTTC.

This chain links TRBV27 with TRBJ2-7; D is possibly TRBD2 (5 bases). CDR1 and CDR2 (germline): MNHEY, SMNVEV (reference sequence). The CDR3 is 15 residues long. Trimming removed 2 bases from V and 2 bases from J, with 13 bases in between. The CDR3 loop is CASSLTSSHPYEQYF. CDR3 nucleotides: TGTGCCAGCAGTTTAACTAGTTCGCACCCCTACGAGCAGTACTTC.

The rearrangement joins TRBV19 to TRBJ2-2, with D perhaps assigned TRBD1 or TRBD2 (5 bases each). The CDR3 has 14 amino acids. The germline V and J ends were trimmed by 6 bases and 0 bases, with 8 bases remaining between them. Germline V gives CDR1 LNHDA, CDR2 SQIVND (reference sequence). The CDR3 is CASSGTANTGELFF. The CDR3 nucleotides are TGTGCCAGTAGCGGGACGGCGAACACCGGGGAGCTGTTTTTT.

CDR3 protein: CASGLVVLAGDGYNEQFF. In DNA form, the CDR3 reads TGTGCTAGTGGTTTGGTTGTTCTAGCGGGAGATGGATACAATGAGCAGTTCTTC. This rearrangement joins TRBV12-5 to TRBJ2-1; 10 positions match TRBD2. This CDR3 comprises 18 residues. The V and J ends lost 0 bases and 4 bases, in that order; junction bases with no gene match: 9. Germline CDR1 reads LGHNT; CDR2 reads FRNRAP.

V and J are TRBV5-4 and TRBJ2-1, with 8 bases lining up with TRBD2. The length of the CDR3 is 16 residues. V was pared by 3 bases and J by 4 bases, with 9 bases of the junction left unmatched. Germline CDR1 is SGHNT and CDR2 is YYREEE (reference sequence). CDR3: CASSWGGLAGYNEQFF. For the CDR3, the DNA is TGTGCCAGCAGCTGGGGTGGGCTAGCGGGTTACAATGAGCAGTTCTTC.

The rearrangement uses TRBV28 and TRBJ1-2; D gene uncertain. Per the germline V gene, CDR1 is MDHEN and CDR2 is SYDVKM. V lost 6 bases, J lost 8 bases, and 10 bases lay in between. The CDR3 extends over 11 amino acids. DNA for the CDR3: TGTGCCAGCAGGGCCGACGGGGGCTACACCTTC. Translated: CASRADGGYTF.

The J gene is TRBJ1-1, the V gene TRBV4-1; 8 nucleotides match TRBD1. The germline V gene has CDR1 MGHRA and CDR2 YSYEKL. The V segment lost 4 bases and the J segment 3 bases; nucleotides outside the gene matches: 7. The CDR3 loop spans 15 amino acids. The CDR3 spells CASSLAGGGDTEAFF. DNA for the CDR3: TGCGCCAGCAGCCTGGCAGGGGGCGGGGACACTGAAGCTTTCTTT.

This chain connects TRBV12-5 to TRBJ2-2; D possibly corresponds to TRBD2 (6 bases). Trimming pared 0 bases from V and 6 bases from J, leaving 20 bases between. There are 18 residues in the CDR3. Per the germline V gene, CDR1 is LGHNT and CDR2 is FRNRAP. The CDR3 DNA follows: TGTGCTAGTGGTTTGGTAAAATTCCGTGGGAGGTCGGCCGGGGAGCTGTTTTTT. Amino acids: CASGLVKFRGRSAGELFF.